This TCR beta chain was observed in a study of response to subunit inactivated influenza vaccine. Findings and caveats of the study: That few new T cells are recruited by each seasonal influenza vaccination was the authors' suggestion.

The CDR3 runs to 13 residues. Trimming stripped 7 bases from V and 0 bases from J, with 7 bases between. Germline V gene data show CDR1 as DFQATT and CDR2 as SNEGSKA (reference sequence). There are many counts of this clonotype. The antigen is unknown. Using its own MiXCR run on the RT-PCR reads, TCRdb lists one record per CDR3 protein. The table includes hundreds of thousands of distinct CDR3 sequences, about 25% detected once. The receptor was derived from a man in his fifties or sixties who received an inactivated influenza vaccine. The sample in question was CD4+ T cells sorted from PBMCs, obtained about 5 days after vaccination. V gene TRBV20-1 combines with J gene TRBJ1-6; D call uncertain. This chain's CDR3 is CSVKSSYNSPLHF. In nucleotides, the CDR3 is TGCAGTGTTAAGAGCTCCTATAATTCACCCCTCCACTTT.